This T cell receptor (beta chain) was profiled in a study of shared clonotypes between healthy human individuals. General study findings and limits: Rarefaction showed sorted-subset sequencing was incomplete despite large depth. On the whole, naive subsets had larger estimated richness than memory subsets had. It was observed that roughly 5.5% of naive CD4 clonotypes were shared across a handful of donors.

Notes on this clone: Its antigen is unknown.

Repertoires were generated with immunoSEQ multiplex PCR, while TCRdb's copy carries only in-frame clones and drops some. The sample lists around 2,000,000 clones; 85% to 95% were seen once. Selected positively for CCR7 and CD45RO-negative, naive CD8 cells excluded terminally differentiated effector memory CD45RA+ cells. Every contributor of samples was a Caucasian grown-up residing in Nashville, Tennessee. The source of this sequence is a young man in good health. The sequenced material came from naive CD8+ T cells sorted from blood.

The CDR3: CASSVRLKGGETQYF. CDR3 nucleotide sequence: TGTGCCAGCAGTGTACGTCTTAAGGGCGGGGAGACCCAGTACTTC. The chain links TRBV2 to TRBJ2-5, with D tentatively TRBD2 (5 bases). Germline assignment: CDR1 SNHLY and CDR2 FYNNEI. This CDR3 comprises 15 residues. Trimming pared 4 bases from V and 5 bases from J, leaving 17 bases between.